Below, 12 T cell receptor beta chains from the same sample are listed, as sequenced in a study of T cells after yellow fever vaccination. One entry per CDR3 protein results from TCRdb running MiXCR on the 5' RACE reads. The table lists a few hundred thousand distinct CDR3 sequences, about 8.3% of them singletons. The sample consisted of PBMCs, taken more than 40 days after the first yellow fever vaccination. Receptor source: a man aged 18 to 29 who received the YFV17D yellow fever vaccine.

This clonotype was seen more than once but under ten times. The chain joins TRBV5-5 to TRBJ1-1; possible D gene TRBD1, 5 bases. Germline loops: CDR1 SGHKS, CDR2 YYEKEE (reference sequence). Deletions cut 2 bases from V and 7 bases from J, with 21 bases between. CDR3 length: 16 amino acids. Written as DNA, the CDR3 is TGTGCCAGCAGCTTAGGGGAACCAGAGACCGTCTATGAAGCTTTCTTT. This codes for CASSLGEPETVYEAFF.

The chain couples TRBV7-2 to TRBJ2-4, with 7 nucleotides matching TRBD1. CDR1 is SGHTA, CDR2 FQGNSA, per germline. The CDR3 has 17 amino acids. Germline trimming cut 1 base from V and 0 bases from J; bases unmatched to any gene: 6. CDR3 sequence (DNA): TGTGCCAGCAGCTTAGTCAGGGGGAGAATAGCCAAAAACATTCAGTACTTC. Amino acid sequence: CASSLVRGRIAKNIQYF.

This clonotype turned up a few times. This sequence joins TRBV3-1 and TRBJ1-5; D not resolved. Germline V CDR1 and CDR2: LGHDT, YNNKEL (reference sequence). The CDR3 is 13 residues long. V lost 0 bases to trimming and J lost 9 bases, with 9 bases between them. CDR3 in DNA: TGTGCCAGCAGCCAAGATCTAGAATGGCCCCAGCATTTT. Amino acid sequence: CASSQDLEWPQHF.

Here the CDR3 reads CASTGTGWSNQPQHF. The CDR3 DNA reads as TGTGCCAGCACCGGGACAGGGTGGAGCAATCAGCCCCAGCATTTT. V usage is TRBV12-3 or TRBV12-4 and J usage is TRBJ1-5; the match to TRBD1 covers 9 bases. The V gene end was trimmed by 7 bases and the J gene end by 1 base; junction bases not matched to a gene: 5. This CDR3 has 15 residues.

V is TRBV6-1 and J is TRBJ2-1; the match to TRBD2 covers 11 bases. J was trimmed by 6 bases and V by 6 bases; bases with no gene match: 7. The germline V gene encodes CDR1 MNHNS and CDR2 SASEGT. CDR3 length: 15 residues. The CDR3 is CASRPTSGGPNEQFF. DNA for the CDR3: TGTGCCAGCAGGCCAACTAGCGGGGGACCCAATGAGCAGTTCTTC.

This clonotype was found a few times. The rearrangement links TRBV6-5 to TRBJ2-3, with 7 bases matching TRBD2. The CDR3 length is 17 residues. Germline-derived CDR1 and CDR2 are MNHEY and SVGAGI. The V gene end was trimmed by 0 bases and the J gene end by 0 bases; junction bases not matched to a gene: 6. CDR3 sequence (DNA): TGTGCCAGCAGTTACTCCAAAGCGGGGATAAGCACAGATACGCAGTATTTT. Translated: CASSYSKAGISTDTQYF.

The rearrangement links TRBV6-5 to TRBJ1-2; TRBD1 is a possible D gene (6 bases). CDR1 is MNHEY and CDR2 is SVGAGI in the germline V gene. The germline V and J ends were trimmed by 2 bases and 0 bases, with 10 bases remaining between them. The CDR3 extends over 15 amino acids. CDR3 amino acids: CASSYRQASNYGYTF. CDR3 sequence (DNA): TGTGCCAGCAGTTACCGACAGGCCTCTAACTATGGCTACACCTTC.

In its sample, this clonotype was seen a few times. The chain combines TRBV6-1 with TRBJ2-5; possibly TRBD1 or TRBD2 for D (5 bases each). Germline lookup yields CDR1 MNHNS and CDR2 SASEGT. CDR3 length: 13 residues. Trimming removed 8 bases at V and 4 bases at J, with 14 bases between. The CDR3 bases are TGTGCCAGCTCCTTTGAGGGGCCAGAGACCCAGTACTTC. This codes for CASSFEGPETQYF.

This clonotype was found a few times. The CDR3 protein is CASKARTSDHNEQFF. In DNA, the CDR3 is TGTGCCAGCAAGGCGAGGACTAGCGACCACAATGAGCAGTTCTTC. This chain connects TRBV6-1 to TRBJ2-1; 9 bases are shared with TRBD2. The CDR3 sequence is 15 residues long. With V trimmed by 7 bases and J by 5 bases, 9 bases remained unmatched. Germline CDR1 reads MNHNS; CDR2 reads SASEGT.

V is TRBV19 and J is TRBJ2-7; possibly TRBD1 or TRBD2 for D (5 bases each). Deletions cut 6 bases from V and 6 bases from J, with 15 bases between. Germline V lookup: CDR1 LNHDA, CDR2 SQIVND (reference sequence). The CDR3 covers 13 residues. The CDR3, as DNA: TGTGCCAGTAGCGTTGGGACGGCGACCGAGCAGTACTTC. Its protein is CASSVGTATEQYF.

The chain carries TRBV20-1 and TRBJ2-1, with D unclear. This CDR3 is built from 13 residues. Trimming shortened V by 3 bases and J by 6 bases, and 12 bases separated the two germline ends. The germline CDR1 and CDR2 sequences are DFQATT and SNEGSKA (reference sequence). This CDR3 is CSASISTGNEQFF. The CDR3 DNA reads as TGCAGTGCTAGTATTAGCACGGGCAATGAGCAGTTCTTC.

The chain carries TRBV19 and TRBJ1-1, with TRBD1 matching over 8 bases. J gave up 5 bases and V 3 bases, and 8 bases lay outside the gene matches. Germline V lookup: CDR1 LNHDA, CDR2 SQIVND (reference sequence). The CDR3 runs to 15 residues. CDR3 amino acids: CASSIARTGRTEAFF. For the CDR3, the DNA is TGTGCCAGTAGTATCGCCCGGACAGGGAGAACTGAAGCTTTCTTT.